Reported below is one TCR beta chain. Its matching antigen is unknown. A read error may account for a junction end that differs from germline. This entry comes from a study of tumor and adjacent non-tumor tissue in lung cancer. This sample's RNA came from whole unsorted tissue. The normal lung tissue was taken more than 3 cm from the tumor edge. This CDR3 has 14 amino acids. In germline, CDR1 is SGHAT, CDR2 FQNNGV. Overall study results and limits: Top 100 clones took a larger repertoire share in normal lung.

A modified ARM-PCR protocol with three rounds of nested PCR amplified TCRbeta. TCRdb re-called the multiplex PCR reads through MiXCR, storing one row per CDR3 protein. This table has around 39,000 distinct CDR3 sequences, around three fifths appearing once. Sequencing was carried out using distant non-tumor lung tissue. This TCR derives from a man aged 45-60 years with non-small cell lung cancer. V is TRBV11-2 and J is TRBJ2-2; the D is unclear. CDR3 protein: CPSSLSVGTGELFF. CDR3 nucleotide sequence: TGCCCCAGCAGCTTATCGGTCGGGACCGGGGAGCTGTTTTTT.